This T cell receptor (beta chain) was identified during a study of control samples from healthy donors and cancer patients (dated by TCRdb to 2018 to 2020). Trimming costs V 2 bases and J 0 bases, and their ends lie 14 bases apart. CDR1 and CDR2, per the germline V gene (reference sequence), are LNHNV and YYDKDF. There are 18 amino acids in the CDR3, from cysteine to phenylalanine inclusive. Just CDR3 DNA is preserved here, 54 bases in frame from base 1. To note about this clone: This clone's antigen is unknown. Qualities for individual bases were not recorded, and no much larger clone is one base off.

Receptor libraries were prepared by the immunoSEQ multiplex PCR assay. Drawn from immuneACCESS, this table holds only the in-frame rearrangements with V and J called that TCRdb kept. Clones are partly lost; checked studies trace under half to an unresolved V gene and leave the rest unexplained. This sample gives roughly 98,000 clones in total; approximately 95% of them show up just once. The ten largest clonotypes hold 8% of the sample. The V gene is TRBV15 and the J gene is TRBJ1-6; the D gene is possibly TRBD1, with 5 bases matching. Sequenced material: blood. The clonotype originates from a man aged 18 to 30 in good health. The nucleotide sequence is TGTGCCACCAGCAGATCAAGACCAGGGAGCTCCTATAATTCACCCCTCCACTTT. Its amino acids are CATSRSRPGSSYNSPLHF.